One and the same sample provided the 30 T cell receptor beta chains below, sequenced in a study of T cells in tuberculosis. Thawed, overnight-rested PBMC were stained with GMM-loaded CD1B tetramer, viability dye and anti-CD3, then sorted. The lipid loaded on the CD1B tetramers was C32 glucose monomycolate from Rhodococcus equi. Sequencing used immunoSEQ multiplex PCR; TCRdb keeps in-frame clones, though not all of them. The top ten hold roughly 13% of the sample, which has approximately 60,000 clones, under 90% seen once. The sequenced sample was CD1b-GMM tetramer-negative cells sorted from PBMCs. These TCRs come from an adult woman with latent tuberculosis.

CDR3 residues: CASSLGAGADSGNTIYF. The CDR3 DNA reads as TGCGCCAGCAGCTTGGGTGCGGGAGCCGACTCTGGAAACACCATATATTTT. The gene calls are TRBV5-1 and TRBJ1-3; D is uncertain. This CDR3 is 17 amino acids long. Between the trimmed V and J ends, which lost 0 bases and 0 bases, there was a span of 13 bases. Germline loops: CDR1 SGHRS, CDR2 YFSETQ.

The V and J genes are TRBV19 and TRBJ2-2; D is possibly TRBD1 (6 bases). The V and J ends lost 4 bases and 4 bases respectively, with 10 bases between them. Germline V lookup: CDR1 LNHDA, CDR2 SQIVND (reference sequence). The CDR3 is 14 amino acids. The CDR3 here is CASSTWTVTGELFF. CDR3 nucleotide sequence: TGTGCCAGTAGTACTTGGACAGTCACCGGGGAGCTGTTTTTT.

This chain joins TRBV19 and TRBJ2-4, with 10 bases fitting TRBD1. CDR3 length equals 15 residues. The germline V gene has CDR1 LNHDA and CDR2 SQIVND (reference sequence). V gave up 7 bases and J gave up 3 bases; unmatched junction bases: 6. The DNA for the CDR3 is TGTGCCAGTACCCCGAGGACAGGGGGCAAAAACATTCAGTACTTC. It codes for CASTPRTGGKNIQYF.

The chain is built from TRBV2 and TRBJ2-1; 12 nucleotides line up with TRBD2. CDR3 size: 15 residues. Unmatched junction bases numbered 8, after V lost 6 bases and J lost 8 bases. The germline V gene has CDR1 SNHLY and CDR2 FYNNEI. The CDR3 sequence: CASSRRLAGGDEQFF. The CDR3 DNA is TGTGCCAGCAGCCGGAGGCTAGCGGGAGGGGATGAGCAGTTCTTC.

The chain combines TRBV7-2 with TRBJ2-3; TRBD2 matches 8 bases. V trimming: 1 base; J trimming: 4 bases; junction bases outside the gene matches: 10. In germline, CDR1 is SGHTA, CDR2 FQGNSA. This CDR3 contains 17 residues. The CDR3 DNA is TGTGCCAGCAGCTTAGTAGGGGGACTAGTCCCCGCAGATACGCAGTATTTT. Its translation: CASSLVGGLVPADTQYF.

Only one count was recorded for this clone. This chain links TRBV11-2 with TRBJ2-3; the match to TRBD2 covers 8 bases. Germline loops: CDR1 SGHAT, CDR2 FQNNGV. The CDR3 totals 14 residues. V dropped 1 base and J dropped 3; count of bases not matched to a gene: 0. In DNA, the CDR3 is TGTGCCAGCAGCTTAGGCGGGGGGACAGATACGCAGTATTTT. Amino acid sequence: CASSLGGGTDTQYF.

The CDR3 region is CASSVVPGGHADTQYF. DNA for the CDR3: TGTGCCAGCAGCGTAGTCCCCGGGGGGCACGCAGATACGCAGTATTTT. The rearrangement uses TRBV9 and TRBJ2-3, with a tentative D call TRBD2 (7 bases). CDR1 and CDR2 from the germline V gene are SGDLS and YYNGEE. The V and J ends lost 0 bases and 4 bases respectively, with 15 bases between them. CDR3 length equals 16 residues.

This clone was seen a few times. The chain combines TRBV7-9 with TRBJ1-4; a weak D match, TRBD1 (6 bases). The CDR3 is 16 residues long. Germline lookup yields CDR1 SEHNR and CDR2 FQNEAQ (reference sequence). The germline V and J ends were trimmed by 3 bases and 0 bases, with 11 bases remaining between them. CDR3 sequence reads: CASSFRGGATNEKLFF. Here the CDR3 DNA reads TGTGCCAGCAGCTTTAGGGGGGGAGCAACTAATGAAAAACTGTTTTTT.

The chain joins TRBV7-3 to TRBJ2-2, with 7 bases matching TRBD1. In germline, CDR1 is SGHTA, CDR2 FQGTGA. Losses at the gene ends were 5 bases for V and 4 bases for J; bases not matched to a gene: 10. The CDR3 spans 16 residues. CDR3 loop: CASSAPGTASTGELFF. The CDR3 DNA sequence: TGTGCCAGCAGCGCCCCAGGGACAGCGAGCACCGGGGAGCTGTTTTTT.

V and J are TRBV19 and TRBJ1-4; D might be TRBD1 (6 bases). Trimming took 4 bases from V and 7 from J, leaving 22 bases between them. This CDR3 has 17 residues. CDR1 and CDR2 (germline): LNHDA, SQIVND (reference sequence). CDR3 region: CASSTTVRTARGEKLFF. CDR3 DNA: TGTGCCAGTAGTACGACCGTAAGGACAGCCAGAGGTGAAAAACTGTTTTTT.

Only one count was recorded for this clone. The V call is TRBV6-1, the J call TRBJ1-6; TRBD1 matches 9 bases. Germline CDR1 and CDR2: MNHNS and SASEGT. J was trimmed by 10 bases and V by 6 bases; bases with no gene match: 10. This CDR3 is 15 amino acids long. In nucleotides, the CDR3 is TGTGCCAGCAGAGCCGGGACAGGGAAAGAATCACCCCTCCACTTT. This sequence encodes CASRAGTGKESPLHF.

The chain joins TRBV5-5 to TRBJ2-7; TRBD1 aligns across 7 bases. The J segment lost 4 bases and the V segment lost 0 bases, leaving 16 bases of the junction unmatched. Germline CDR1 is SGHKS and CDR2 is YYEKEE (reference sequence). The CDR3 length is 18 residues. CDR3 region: CASSLANLFRGRGYEQYF. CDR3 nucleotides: TGTGCCAGCAGCTTGGCCAATCTCTTCCGTGGCAGGGGGTACGAGCAGTACTTC. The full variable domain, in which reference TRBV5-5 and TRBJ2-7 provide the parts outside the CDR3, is DAGVTQSPTHLIKTRGQQVTLRCSPISGHKSVSWYQQVLGQGPQFIFQYYEKEERGRGNFPDRFSARQFPNYSSELNVNALLLGDSALYLCASSLANLFRGRGYEQYFGPGTRLTVT.

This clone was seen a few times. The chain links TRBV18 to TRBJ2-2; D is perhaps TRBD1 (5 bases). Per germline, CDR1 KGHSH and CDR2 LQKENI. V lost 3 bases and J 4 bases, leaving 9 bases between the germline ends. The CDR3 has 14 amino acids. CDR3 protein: CASSPGQLTGELFF. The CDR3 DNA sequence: TGTGCCAGCTCACCTGGACAACTCACCGGGGAGCTGTTTTTT.

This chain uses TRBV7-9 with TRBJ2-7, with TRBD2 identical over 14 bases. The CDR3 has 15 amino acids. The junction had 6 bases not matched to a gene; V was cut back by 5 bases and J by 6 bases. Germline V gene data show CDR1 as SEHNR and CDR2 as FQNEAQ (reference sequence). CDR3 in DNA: TGTGCCAGCAGCCCGGGACTAGCGGGAGATGGCGAGCAGTACTTC. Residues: CASSPGLAGDGEQYF.

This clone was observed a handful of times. CDR3 coding DNA: TGTGCCAGCAGGTCGAGCGGGGCCGCCACAGATACGCAGTATTTT. Protein product: CASRSSGAATDTQYF. The J gene is TRBJ2-3, the V gene TRBV7-6; 7 nucleotides align to TRBD2. The germline V gene encodes CDR1 SGHVS and CDR2 FNYEAQ. The CDR3 has 15 amino acids. V trimming: 6 bases; J trimming: 2 bases; junction bases outside the gene matches: 8.

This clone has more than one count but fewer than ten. The CDR3, as DNA: TGTGCCAGCAGCTCTGGCAGCTCTGGAAACACCATATATTTT. As protein: CASSSGSSGNTIYF. The rearrangement joins TRBV11-2 to TRBJ1-3; D remains unclear. V dropped 4 bases and J dropped 0 bases, with 7 bases sitting between them. The CDR3 covers 14 residues. The germline V gene encodes CDR1 SGHAT and CDR2 FQNNGV.

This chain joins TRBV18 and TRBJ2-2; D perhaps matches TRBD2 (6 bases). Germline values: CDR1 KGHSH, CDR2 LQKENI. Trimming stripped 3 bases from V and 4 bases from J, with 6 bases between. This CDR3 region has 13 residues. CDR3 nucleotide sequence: TGTGCCAGCTCACCCGGGGGCACCGGGGAGCTGTTTTTT. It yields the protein CASSPGGTGELFF.

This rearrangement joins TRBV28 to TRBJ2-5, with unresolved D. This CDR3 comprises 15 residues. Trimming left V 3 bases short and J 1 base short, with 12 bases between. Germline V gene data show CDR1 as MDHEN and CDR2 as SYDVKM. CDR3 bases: TGTGCCAGCAGTTTGACTCCAAGTATCCAAGAGACCCAGTACTTC. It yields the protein CASSLTPSIQETQYF.

Here the CDR3 DNA reads TGTGCCAGCTCCTCCGGGCCGGGACTAGCGGCCTTAGGGCAGTTCTTC. Protein product: CASSSGPGLAALGQFF. The rearrangement uses TRBV18 and TRBJ2-1, with TRBD2 matching 11 bases. This CDR3 has 16 residues. The V segment lost 6 bases and the J segment 12 bases; nucleotides outside the gene matches: 16. The V gene's germline CDR1 is KGHSH and CDR2 LQKENI.

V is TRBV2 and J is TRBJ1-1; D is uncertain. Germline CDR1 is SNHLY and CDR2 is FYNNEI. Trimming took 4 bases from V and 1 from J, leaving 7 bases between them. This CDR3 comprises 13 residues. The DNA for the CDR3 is TGTGCCAGCAGTGCTGGCTGGAACACTGAAGCTTTCTTT. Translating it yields CASSAGWNTEAFF.

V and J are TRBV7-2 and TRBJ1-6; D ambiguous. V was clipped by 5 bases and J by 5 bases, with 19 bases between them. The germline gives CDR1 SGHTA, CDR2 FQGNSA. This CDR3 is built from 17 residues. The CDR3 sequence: CASSPEDPIVDNSPLHF. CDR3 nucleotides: TGTGCCAGCAGCCCCGAGGATCCTATCGTAGATAATTCACCCCTCCACTTT.

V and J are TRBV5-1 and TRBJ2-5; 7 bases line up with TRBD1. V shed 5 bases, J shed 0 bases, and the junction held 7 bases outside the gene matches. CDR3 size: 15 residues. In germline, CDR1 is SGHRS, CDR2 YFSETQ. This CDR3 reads CASREGATYQETQYF. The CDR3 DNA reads TGCGCCAGCAGAGAGGGGGCGACGTACCAAGAGACCCAGTACTTC.

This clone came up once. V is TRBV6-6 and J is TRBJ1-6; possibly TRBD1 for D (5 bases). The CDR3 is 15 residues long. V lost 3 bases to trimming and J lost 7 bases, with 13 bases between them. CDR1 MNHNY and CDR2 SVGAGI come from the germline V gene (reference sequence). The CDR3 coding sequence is TGTGCCAGCAGTTATGGGCAGGGTGAGAATTCACCCCTCCACTTT. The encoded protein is CASSYGQGENSPLHF.

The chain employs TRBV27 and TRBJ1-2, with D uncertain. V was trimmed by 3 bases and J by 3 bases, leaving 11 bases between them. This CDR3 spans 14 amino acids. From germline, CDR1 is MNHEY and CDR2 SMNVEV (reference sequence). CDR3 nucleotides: TGTGCCAGCAGTTTTTCGGCCGGGGACTATGGCTACACCTTC. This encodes CASSFSAGDYGYTF.

Here the CDR3 reads CASSMGQPSGANVLTF. Written as DNA, the CDR3 is TGTGCCAGCAGTATGGGACAGCCCTCTGGGGCCAACGTCCTGACTTTC. The chain combines TRBV7-6 with TRBJ2-6; 7 bases line up with TRBD1. Germline V gene sequence: CDR1 SGHVS, CDR2 FNYEAQ. The CDR3 consists of 16 residues. V trimming: 6 bases; J trimming: 0 bases; junction bases outside the gene matches: 5.

CDR3 DNA sequence: TGTGCCAGCAGAGACCCGGGTCGAGGGACTGAAGCTTTCTTT. It specifies CASRDPGRGTEAFF. The genes are TRBV2 and TRBJ1-1; no clear D. With 6 bases removed from V and 5 bases from J, the gap between germline ends came to 16 bases. Germline values: CDR1 SNHLY, CDR2 FYNNEI. There are 14 residues in the CDR3.

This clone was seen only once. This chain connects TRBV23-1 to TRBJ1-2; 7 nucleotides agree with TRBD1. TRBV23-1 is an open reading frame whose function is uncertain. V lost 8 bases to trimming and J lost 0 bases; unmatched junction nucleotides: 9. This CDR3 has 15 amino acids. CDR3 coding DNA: TGCGCCAGCCTTGAACGGGGACAGACTAACTATGGCTACACCTTC. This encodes CASLERGQTNYGYTF.

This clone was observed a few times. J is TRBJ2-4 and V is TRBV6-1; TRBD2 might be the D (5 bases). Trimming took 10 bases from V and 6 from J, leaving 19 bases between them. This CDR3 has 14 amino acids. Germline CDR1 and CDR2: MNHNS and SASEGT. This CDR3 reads CATAGGVAINIQYF. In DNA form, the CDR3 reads TGTGCCACTGCGGGTGGCGTGGCGATAAACATTCAGTACTTC.

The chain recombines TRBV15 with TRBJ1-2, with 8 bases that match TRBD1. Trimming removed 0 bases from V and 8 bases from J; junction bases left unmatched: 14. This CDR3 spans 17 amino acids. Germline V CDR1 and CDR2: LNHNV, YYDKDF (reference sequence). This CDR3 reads CATSRDSASGGQSGYTF. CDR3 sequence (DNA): TGTGCCACCAGCAGAGATTCGGCTTCAGGGGGCCAATCGGGCTACACCTTC.

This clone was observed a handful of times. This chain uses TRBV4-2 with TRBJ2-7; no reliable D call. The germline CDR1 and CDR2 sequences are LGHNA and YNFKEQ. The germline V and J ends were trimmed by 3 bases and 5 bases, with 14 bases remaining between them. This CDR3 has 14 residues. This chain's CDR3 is CASSQRRHRDEQYF. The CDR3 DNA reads TGTGCCAGCAGCCAGCGGCGCCATCGGGACGAGCAGTACTTC.